The 17 T cell receptor beta chains below were found in one sample sequenced in a study of T cells in Graves' hyperthyroidism and ophthalmopathy. Authors of the study amplified TCR beta CDR3 regions from RNA transcripts. An initial round of RT-PCR targeting the TCR CDR3 relied on the HTBI primer set. Via MiXCR, TCRdb re-called the multiplex PCR reads, giving one row per CDR3 protein. Among under 350,000 distinct CDR3 sequences listed, about 21% were seen once. What was sequenced was blood. These receptors were taken from a woman aged 50 to 65 with Graves' hyperthyroidism.

This clonotype appeared a few times. This chain links TRBV2 with TRBJ1-2; no definite D call. Germline assignment: CDR1 SNHLY and CDR2 FYNNEI. V was clipped by 3 bases and J by 7 bases, with 6 bases between them. The CDR3 extends over 11 amino acids. The CDR3 spells CASSDMGGYTF. In DNA, the CDR3 is TGTGCCAGCAGTGACATGGGTGGCTACACCTTC.

This clonotype has a single count. J is TRBJ2-2 and V is TRBV11-2; 9 bases match TRBD2. CDR3 length equals 19 residues. Germline V gene lookup returns CDR1 SGHAT and CDR2 FQNNGV. V trimming: 7 bases; J trimming: 3 bases; junction bases outside the gene matches: 18. The CDR3 loop is CASTTSVLAGPLDTGELFF. The CDR3 region has the DNA TGTGCCAGCACCACCTCTGTACTAGCGGGCCCGCTCGACACCGGGGAGCTGTTTTTT. Based on the CDR3 plus reference TRBV11-2 and TRBJ2-2, the full variable domain is EAGVAQSPRYKIIEKRQSVAFWCNPISGHATLYWYQQILGQGPKLLIQFQNNGVVDDSQLPKDRFSAERLKGVDSTLKIQPAKLEDSAVYLCASTTSVLAGPLDTGELFFGEGSRLTVL.

This clonotype was counted ten times or more. V usage is TRBV5-1 and J usage is TRBJ2-7; D tentatively reads TRBD1 or TRBD2 (6 bases each). V lost 3 bases to trimming and J lost 7 bases, with 23 bases between them. This CDR3 comprises 16 residues. Germline V lookup: CDR1 SGHRS, CDR2 YFSETQ. The CDR3 is CASSSGVGAFLREQYF. The DNA for the CDR3 is TGCGCCAGCAGCTCGGGAGTGGGGGCCTTCCTACGGGAGCAGTACTTC.

There are many counts of this clonotype. The CDR3 spells CASSSGTGSQPQHF. CDR3 sequence (DNA): TGTGCCAGCAGCTCCGGGACAGGGTCTCAGCCCCAGCATTTT. The chain recombines TRBV27 with TRBJ1-5; TRBD1 matches at 9 bases. The CDR3 consists of 14 residues. The junction had 6 bases not matched to a gene; V was cut back by 6 bases and J by 6 bases. Germline V gene sequence: CDR1 MNHEY, CDR2 SMNVEV (reference sequence).

Worth noting for this clonotype: The germline gene is not matched at one end of the junction; a read error may be the cause. The chain joins TRBV3-1 to TRBJ2-7; 12 bases match TRBD2. The CDR3 is 17 residues long. The germline CDR1 and CDR2 sequences are LGHDT and YNNKEL (reference sequence). Here the CDR3 reads CASNQGTSGYTPYEQYF. The CDR3, as DNA: TGTGCCAGCAACCAAGGGACTAGCGGGTATACTCCCTACGAGCAGTACTTC.

This clonotype was counted only a few times. This sequence joins TRBV19 and TRBJ2-1; no definite D call. Germline CDR1 LNHDA, CDR2 SQIVND (reference sequence). The CDR3 extends over 12 amino acids. Trimming stripped 0 bases from V and 9 bases from J, with 6 bases between. DNA for the CDR3: TGTGCCAGTAGTATAGATGGGCTTGAGCAGTTCTTC. This translates into CASSIDGLEQFF.

The chain carries TRBV5-1 and TRBJ1-1; D unclear. The CDR3 is 15 amino acids. With 5 bases removed from V and 4 bases from J, the gap between germline ends came to 18 bases. Per germline, CDR1 SGHRS and CDR2 YFSETQ. DNA for the CDR3: TGCGCCAGCAGGGGTGGTGGTTTTTGGGGCACTGAAGCTTTCTTT. This codes for CASRGGGFWGTEAFF.

This clonotype has a count of ten or more. The CDR3 region is CASSETSSNYGYTF. CDR3 in DNA: TGTGCCAGCAGTGAAACATCCTCTAACTATGGCTACACCTTC. The V call is TRBV2, the J call TRBJ1-2; no clear D. Trimming stripped 2 bases from V and 0 bases from J, with 7 bases between. This CDR3 spans 14 amino acids. Looked up from germline, CDR1 is SNHLY and CDR2 is FYNNEI.

The CDR3 loop reads CASIDGAAGTGELFF. For the CDR3, the DNA is TGTGCCAGCATCGACGGGGCGGCGGGCACCGGGGAGCTGTTTTTT. The V gene is TRBV2, the J gene TRBJ2-2; D assignment may be TRBD1 or TRBD2 (5 bases each). From germline, CDR1 is SNHLY and CDR2 FYNNEI. CDR3 length: 15 amino acids. V dropped 7 bases and J dropped 4 bases, with 16 bases sitting between them.

This clonotype was counted at least ten times. This chain connects TRBV28 to TRBJ1-1, with 9 bases matching TRBD1. The CDR3 has 14 amino acids. Per germline, CDR1 MDHEN and CDR2 SYDVKM. V shed 7 bases, J shed 1 base, and the junction held 4 bases outside the gene matches. The CDR3 sequence is CASTWTGENTEAFF. CDR3 sequence (DNA): TGTGCCAGCACTTGGACAGGGGAGAACACTGAAGCTTTCTTT.

This sequence joins TRBV4-2 and TRBJ2-2; 7 positions match TRBD2. V trimming: 6 bases; J trimming: 0 bases; junction bases outside the gene matches: 4. The CDR3 has 15 amino acids. In germline, CDR1 is LGHNA, CDR2 YNFKEQ. The CDR3 is CASRPAGTNTGELFF. DNA of the CDR3: TGTGCCAGCAGACCAGCGGGGACGAACACCGGGGAGCTGTTTTTT.

CDR3 DNA sequence: TGTGCCAGCAGCCCGGACAGGGGGAGGCAGCCCCAGCATTTT. Encoded protein: CASSPDRGRQPQHF. The rearrangement links TRBV3-1 to TRBJ1-5; 10 bases fit TRBD1. V dropped 4 bases and J dropped 7; count of bases not matched to a gene: 4. Germline V gene data show CDR1 as LGHDT and CDR2 as YNNKEL (reference sequence). This CDR3 contains 14 residues. The full variable domain, its missing parts supplied by reference TRBV3-1 and TRBJ1-5, is DTAVSQTPKYLVTQMGNDKSIKCEQNLGHDTMYWYKQDSKKFLKIMFSYNNKELIINETVPNRFSPKSPDKAHLNLHINSLELGDSAVYFCASSPDRGRQPQHFGDGTRLSIL.

J is TRBJ2-4 and V is TRBV12-3 or TRBV12-4; 8 bases fit TRBD1. J was trimmed by 9 bases and V by 3 bases; bases with no gene match: 16. The CDR3 runs 17 residues. The CDR3 region has the DNA TGTGCCAGCAGTTTTCCCCAGTCCTCGGACAGGGTGGGCATTCAGTACTTC. Protein product: CASSFPQSSDRVGIQYF.

There are many counts of this clonotype. J is TRBJ2-2 and V is TRBV2; D possibly corresponds to TRBD2 (6 bases). Per the germline V gene, CDR1 is SNHLY and CDR2 is FYNNEI. Trimming took off 5 bases at V and 3 bases at J, with 10 bases between the two ends. This CDR3 comprises 14 residues. The CDR3 reads CASSRRVYTGELFF. The CDR3 DNA reads TGTGCCAGCAGTCGGAGGGTGTACACCGGGGAGCTGTTTTTT.

This clonotype showed up many times. CDR3 nucleotide sequence: TGTGCCAGCAGTATACAGGGAGCGCCGCTTAATGAGCAGTTCTTC. Translated, it gives CASSIQGAPLNEQFF. J is TRBJ2-1 and V is TRBV9; D is possibly TRBD1 (6 bases). V gave up 5 bases and J gave up 7 bases, with 19 bases separating them. CDR1 SGDLS and CDR2 YYNGEE come from the germline V gene. This CDR3 comprises 15 residues.

The chain uses TRBV10-1 and TRBJ1-5, with TRBD1 identical over 10 bases. V shed 2 bases and J 0 bases; nucleotides not matched to a gene: 7. Per the germline V gene, CDR1 is WNHNN and CDR2 is SYGVQD (reference sequence). The CDR3 sequence is 18 residues long. The CDR3 reads CASSEDRGPTYSNQPQHF. The CDR3 DNA reads as TGCGCCAGCAGTGAGGACAGGGGGCCAACTTATAGCAATCAGCCCCAGCATTTT.

This clonotype was observed at least ten times. The chain recombines TRBV12-3 or TRBV12-4 with TRBJ1-1, with a possible D match to TRBD1 (6 bases). Trimming cost V 5 bases and J 5 bases, with 18 bases left between them. The CDR3 sequence is 15 residues long. The CDR3: CASSPRVGGATEAFF. Here the CDR3 DNA reads TGTGCCAGCAGTCCCCGTGTGGGGGGCGCTACTGAAGCTTTCTTT.